This passage covers 24 T cell receptor beta chains from one sample sequenced in a study of blood T cell repertoires in COVID-19. Assay: immunoSEQ multiplex PCR; the TCRdb copy retains only in-frame clones and omits some. The sample has about 140,000 clones, over 80% seen once; the top ten hold 11%. Sequencing was performed on peripheral blood. The origin of the receptors is a woman older than 75 with acute or convalescent COVID-19.

This clone was picked up a small number of times. The CDR3 sequence is CASSLGPNYGYTF. The CDR3 nucleotides read TGTGCCAGCAGCTTAGGCCCTAACTATGGCTACACCTTC. The gene calls are TRBV7-3 and TRBJ1-2; the D is unclear. Germline-derived CDR1 and CDR2 are SGHTA and FQGTGA. This CDR3 contains 13 residues. Between the trimmed V and J ends, which lost 2 bases and 0 bases, there was a span of 4 bases.

This clone was observed once. The chain employs TRBV6-5 and TRBJ2-7, with a tentative D call TRBD1 (5 bases). V gave up 10 bases and J gave up 3 bases, with 16 bases separating them. The CDR3 sequence is 13 residues long. The germline gives CDR1 MNHEY, CDR2 SVGAGI. In DNA, the CDR3 is TGTGCCACCAGAGTTCAGGGTGGCTACGAGCAGTACTTC. Amino acids: CATRVQGGYEQYF.

The V gene is TRBV6-5, the J gene TRBJ1-1; D uncertain. In germline, CDR1 is MNHEY, CDR2 SVGAGI. The CDR3 is 12 residues long. Trimming took 5 bases from V and 4 from J, leaving 8 bases between them. The CDR3 DNA reads as TGTGCCAGCAGTAGACTGTCCACTGAAGCTTTCTTT. Translating gives CASSRLSTEAFF.

The chain has TRBV5-6 and TRBJ2-5; 9 bases are shared with TRBD1. This CDR3 has 16 residues. Germline V gene data show CDR1 as SGHDT and CDR2 as YYEEEE. J lost 6 bases, V lost 6 bases, and 15 bases had no gene match. The CDR3 protein is CASNFNTGTGTQTQYF. CDR3 in DNA: TGTGCCAGCAACTTCAATACCGGGACAGGGACGCAGACCCAGTACTTC.

This clone was picked up a small number of times. The V and J genes are TRBV2 and TRBJ2-4, with a possible D match to TRBD1 (6 bases). In germline, CDR1 is SNHLY, CDR2 FYNNEI. CDR3 length: 12 residues. The V gene lost 7 bases and the J gene lost 7 bases, with 11 bases spanning the gap. CDR3 sequence reads: CASTADRNIQYF. The CDR3, as DNA: TGTGCCAGCACTGCAGACAGGAACATTCAGTACTTC. Full variable domain (missing parts from reference TRBV2 and TRBJ2-4): EPEVTQTPSHQVTQMGQEVILRCVPISNHLYFYWYRQILGQKVEFLVSFYNNEISEKSEIFDDQFSVERPDGSNFTLKIRSTKLEDSAMYFCASTADRNIQYFGAGTRLSVL.

This clone was counted only a few times. The chain carries TRBV7-8 and TRBJ1-2; 10 positions match TRBD1. This CDR3 comprises 14 residues. V was clipped by 5 bases and J by 5 bases; unmatched bases: 5. Germline lookup yields CDR1 SGHVS and CDR2 FQNEAQ. Written as DNA, the CDR3 is TGTGCCAGCAGCGCAAGGGACAGGGGTTATGGCTACACCTTC. It is translated as CASSARDRGYGYTF.

This clone was seen a single time. The chain has TRBV11-2 and TRBJ1-5; 8 positions match TRBD1. The CDR3 sequence is 13 residues long. Trimming removed 5 bases from V and 5 bases from J; junction bases left unmatched: 2. Germline lookup yields CDR1 SGHAT and CDR2 FQNNGV. Here the CDR3 reads CASSPGGDQPQHF. For the CDR3, the DNA is TGTGCCAGCAGCCCAGGGGGCGATCAGCCCCAGCATTTT.

In its sample, this clone was seen once. The J gene is TRBJ1-4, the V gene TRBV5-8; D gene ambiguous. The germline V gene encodes CDR1 SGHTS and CDR2 YDEGEE. V was cut by 3 bases and J by 4 bases, with 10 bases left in between. The CDR3 runs to 14 residues. CDR3 loop: CASSSRVFNEKLFF. CDR3 nucleotide sequence: TGTGCCAGCAGCTCAAGAGTTTTTAATGAAAAACTGTTTTTT.

This rearrangement joins TRBV4-1 to TRBJ1-1, with 8 bases aligning to TRBD1. V lost 4 bases to trimming and J lost 1 base; unmatched junction nucleotides: 2. In germline, CDR1 is MGHRA, CDR2 YSYEKL. This CDR3 is built from 14 residues. The CDR3 region is CASSLGQGNTEAFF. CDR3 DNA sequence: TGCGCCAGCAGCCTTGGACAGGGGAACACTGAAGCTTTCTTT.

V gene TRBV11-1 combines with J gene TRBJ1-1; D is unclear. Germline V gene lookup returns CDR1 SGHAT and CDR2 FQDESV (reference sequence). The CDR3 totals 15 residues. With 5 bases removed from V and 0 bases from J, the gap between germline ends came to 13 bases. The CDR3 coding sequence is TGTGCCAGCAGCAGAGACGACGGGTTGAACACTGAAGCTTTCTTT. This sequence encodes CASSRDDGLNTEAFF.

The chain employs TRBV19 and TRBJ1-1; maybe TRBD1 (6 bases). Trimming shortened V by 5 bases and J by 0 bases, and 7 bases separated the two germline ends. In germline, CDR1 is LNHDA, CDR2 SQIVND (reference sequence). This CDR3 region has 13 residues. The CDR3 region is CASSGQMNTEAFF. Written as DNA, the CDR3 is TGTGCCAGTAGTGGACAGATGAACACTGAAGCTTTCTTT.

CDR3 sequence: CSVTDWTGGYGYTF. The CDR3 DNA is TGCAGCGTTACCGATTGGACAGGGGGCTATGGCTACACCTTC. The J gene is TRBJ1-2, the V gene TRBV29-1; 10 bases fit TRBD1. Losses at the gene ends were 5 bases for V and 4 bases for J; bases not matched to a gene: 7. Germline loops: CDR1 SQVTM, CDR2 ANQGSEA. CDR3 length equals 14 residues.

This chain uses TRBV28 with TRBJ1-2; TRBD1 is a possible D gene (5 bases). The CDR3 has 12 residues. Germline CDR1 is MDHEN and CDR2 is SYDVKM. V was cut by 10 bases and J by 5 bases, with 14 bases left in between. The chain's CDR3 is CAIGTSGYGYTF. The DNA of the CDR3 is TGTGCCATCGGAACCTCAGGGTATGGCTACACCTTC.

This chain links TRBV21-1 with TRBJ1-1. TRBV21-1 corresponds to a pseudogene. This CDR3 is built from 17 residues. The CDR3 spells CASSNSRIRVQNTEAFF. The CDR3 nucleotides are TGTGCCAGCAGCAACTCGAGGATACGGGTACAGAACACTGAAGCTTTCTTT.

The V gene is TRBV4-1, the J gene TRBJ1-3; TRBD1 matches at 8 bases. Unmatched junction bases numbered 11, after V lost 10 bases and J lost 0 bases. The CDR3 runs to 16 residues. Germline CDR1 and CDR2: MGHRA and YSYEKL. The CDR3 sequence is CATRGGQGASGNTIYF. For the CDR3, the DNA is TGCGCCACAAGGGGGGGGCAGGGGGCCTCTGGAAACACCATATATTTT.

This rearrangement joins TRBV5-4 to TRBJ2-3, with TRBD1 identical over 9 bases. V lost 4 bases to trimming and J lost 6 bases; unmatched junction nucleotides: 6. CDR3 length equals 14 residues. In germline, CDR1 is SGHNT, CDR2 YYREEE (reference sequence). The CDR3 is CASSGTGGADTQYF. The CDR3 DNA sequence: TGTGCCAGCAGCGGCACAGGGGGCGCGGATACGCAGTATTTT.

The genes are TRBV5-5 and TRBJ1-5, with a weak D call TRBD1 (6 bases). The CDR3 extends over 14 amino acids. The V and J ends lost 4 bases and 5 bases respectively, with 13 bases between them. Germline assignment: CDR1 SGHKS and CDR2 YYEKEE (reference sequence). CDR3 in DNA: TGTGCCAGCAGCCGCTGGGACAACGATCAGCCCCAGCATTTT. Protein sequence: CASSRWDNDQPQHF.

The J gene is TRBJ2-1, the V gene TRBV7-2; D not certain. Germline loops: CDR1 SGHTA, CDR2 FQGNSA. CDR3 length: 13 amino acids. V was pared by 5 bases and J by 6 bases, with 11 bases between. The CDR3 region has the DNA TGTGCCAGCAGCCCCCTCGTTCCCAATGAGCAGTTCTTC. This gives the protein CASSPLVPNEQFF.

A single count supports this clone. V gene TRBV5-1 combines with J gene TRBJ1-2; 12 bases map to TRBD1. V trimming: 3 bases; J trimming: 6 bases; junction bases outside the gene matches: 9. Looked up from germline, CDR1 is SGHRS and CDR2 is YFSETQ. The CDR3 totals 16 residues. This CDR3 is CASSSPTGTGGDGYTF. The CDR3 bases are TGCGCCAGCAGCTCGCCCACCGGGACAGGGGGCGATGGCTACACCTTC.

This chain joins TRBV9 and TRBJ2-5, with unresolved D. Germline CDR1 SGDLS, CDR2 YYNGEE. Trimming left V 0 bases short and J 4 bases short, with 7 bases between. The CDR3 runs to 13 residues. CDR3 DNA sequence: TGTGCCAGCAGCGTAGGAGCAGGAGAGACCCAGTACTTC. This sequence encodes CASSVGAGETQYF. The variable domain in full, with the rest retrieved from reference TRBV9 and TRBJ2-5, is DSGVTQTPKHLITATGQRVTLRCSPRSGDLSVYWYQQSLDQGLQFLIQYYNGEERAKGNILERFSAQQFPDLHSELNLSSLELGDSALYFCASSVGAGETQYFGPGTRLLVL.

The chain recombines TRBV7-9 with TRBJ1-2; the match to TRBD1 covers 8 bases. V was clipped by 4 bases and J by 8 bases; unmatched bases: 12. The CDR3 length is 15 residues. Germline CDR1 reads SEHNR; CDR2 reads FQNEAQ (reference sequence). The CDR3 DNA follows: TGTGCCAGCAGCTCGTTGGGGACAGGTTCGGGCGGCTACACCTTC. Protein product: CASSSLGTGSGGYTF. Full variable domain (outside the CDR3, taken from reference TRBV7-9 and TRBJ1-2): DTGVSQNPRHKITKRGQNVTFRCDPISEHNRLYWYRQTLGQGPEFLTYFQNEAQLEKSRLLSDRFSAERPKGSFSTLEIQRTEQGDSAMYLCASSSLGTGSGGYTFGSGTRLTVV.

Only one count was recorded for this clone. The chain is built from TRBV5-4 and TRBJ1-1, with unresolved D. Germline values: CDR1 SGHNT, CDR2 YYREEE (reference sequence). The CDR3 runs 14 residues. Trimming removed 4 bases at V and 1 base at J, with 11 bases between. The CDR3 loop reads CASSPPERNTEAFF. The CDR3 region has the DNA TGTGCCAGCAGCCCCCCAGAAAGGAACACTGAAGCTTTCTTT.

This clone was detected only once. The J gene is TRBJ2-5, the V gene TRBV5-1, with a tentative D call TRBD2 (6 bases). V lost 4 bases and J lost 2, with 18 bases in between. There are 16 residues in the CDR3. The germline gives CDR1 SGHRS, CDR2 YFSETQ. The CDR3 sequence: CASSPSTSGSQETQYF. Written as DNA, the CDR3 is TGCGCCAGCAGCCCCTCGACTAGTGGTTCACAAGAGACCCAGTACTTC.

V usage is TRBV4-2 and J usage is TRBJ2-1; maybe TRBD2 (6 bases). The CDR3 consists of 17 residues. Germline V gene sequence: CDR1 LGHNA, CDR2 YNFKEQ. Trimming pared 0 bases from V and 3 bases from J, leaving 15 bases between. This CDR3 is CASSQDSGFWGYNEQFF. The CDR3 nucleotides read TGTGCCAGCAGCCAAGATAGCGGTTTTTGGGGCTACAATGAGCAGTTCTTC.